Below, 20 T cell receptor beta chains from the same sample are listed, as sequenced in a study of T cells in localized non-small cell lung cancer. Sequenced by immunoSEQ multiplex PCR; TCRdb stores in-frame clones only, minus some. This table has 20,000 to 30,000 clones, roughly nine tenths appearing once. The source material was peripheral blood, sampled before any cancer treatment. All receptors come from a woman aged 35-75 years with stage I lung adenocarcinoma.

J is TRBJ2-3 and V is TRBV5-4; a weak D match, TRBD2 (5 bases). The CDR3 runs 14 residues. Germline V CDR1 and CDR2: SGHNT, YYREEE (reference sequence). Between the trimmed V and J ends, which lost 4 bases and 6 bases, there was a span of 15 bases. The CDR3 sequence is CASSINTRQDTQYF. DNA for the CDR3: TGTGCCAGCAGCATCAACACTAGGCAGGATACGCAGTATTTT.

The CDR3 reads CASSHPGLAGGPNYNEQFF. DNA for the CDR3: TGCGCCAGCAGCCACCCAGGACTAGCGGGGGGCCCGAACTACAATGAGCAGTTCTTC. The chain is built from TRBV4-1 and TRBJ2-1; 14 bases are a match to TRBD2. The CDR3 is 19 amino acids. V shed 3 bases, J shed 3 bases, and the junction held 10 bases outside the gene matches. CDR1 MGHRA and CDR2 YSYEKL come from the germline V gene.

The rearrangement uses TRBV18 and TRBJ1-4; a possible D gene is TRBD1 (6 bases). Germline CDR1 KGHSH, CDR2 LQKENI. The CDR3 loop spans 15 amino acids. V lost 3 bases and J lost 6, with 14 bases in between. The CDR3 coding sequence is TGTGCCAGCTCACCGGGGACAACAGCTGATGAAAAACTGTTTTTT. Protein product: CASSPGTTADEKLFF.

The chain couples TRBV7-3 to TRBJ2-5; D possibly corresponds to TRBD1 (6 bases). The CDR3 extends over 13 amino acids. Trimming took 5 bases from V and 5 from J, leaving 12 bases between them. Germline values: CDR1 SGHTA, CDR2 FQGTGA. CDR3 DNA: TGTGCCAGCAGCATGGGGGCTCGGGAGACCCAGTACTTC. This translates into CASSMGARETQYF.

The V and J genes are TRBV7-2 and TRBJ1-6, with TRBD1 matching 7 bases. The CDR3 extends over 14 amino acids. Germline V lookup: CDR1 SGHTA, CDR2 FQGNSA. V was pared by 8 bases and J by 10 bases, with 11 bases of the junction left unmatched. CDR3 sequence reads: CASGMTGRTSPLHF. The CDR3 region has the DNA TGTGCCAGCGGTATGACAGGGAGGACGTCACCCCTCCACTTT.

The chain couples TRBV15 to TRBJ2-1, with D maybe TRBD1 (6 bases). Germline V CDR1 and CDR2: LNHNV, YYDKDF (reference sequence). CDR3 length equals 15 residues. V was clipped by 0 bases and J by 7 bases, with 13 bases between them. The CDR3 loop reads CATSRDGQSINEQFF. The CDR3 DNA reads TGTGCCACCAGCAGAGACGGACAGAGCATAAATGAGCAGTTCTTC.

This chain links TRBV5-1 with TRBJ2-3, with a weak D call TRBD2 (6 bases). The V gene lost 6 bases and the J gene lost 0 bases, with 14 bases spanning the gap. Germline V lookup: CDR1 SGHRS, CDR2 YFSETQ. The CDR3 consists of 15 residues. CDR3 nucleotides: TGCGCCAGCAATCACGGCGGGACTAGCACAGATACGCAGTATTTT. Protein product: CASNHGGTSTDTQYF.

This clone appeared a single time. This chain connects TRBV19 to TRBJ1-5; the match to TRBD1 covers 9 bases. Germline V gene sequence: CDR1 LNHDA, CDR2 SQIVND (reference sequence). The CDR3 covers 14 residues. V was pared by 6 bases and J by 7 bases, with 7 bases of the junction left unmatched. CDR3 sequence reads: CASSLTGGNQPQHF. The CDR3 DNA reads as TGTGCCAGTAGCCTGACAGGGGGTAACCAGCCCCAGCATTTT.

The chain recombines TRBV2 with TRBJ1-2; the D gene is possibly TRBD1 (5 bases). Trimming removed 3 bases from V and 7 bases from J, with 24 bases in between. Germline V lookup: CDR1 SNHLY, CDR2 FYNNEI. The CDR3 length is 17 residues. In DNA form, the CDR3 reads TGTGCCAGCAGTGATGCAGGGCTGGGGTTGGATTCCTTTGGCTACACCTTC. Protein sequence: CASSDAGLGLDSFGYTF.

This clone showed up just a few times. This rearrangement joins TRBV2 to TRBJ2-5, with 12 nucleotides matching TRBD2. The germline V gene has CDR1 SNHLY and CDR2 FYNNEI. The CDR3 extends over 15 amino acids. The V segment lost 7 bases and the J segment 5 bases; nucleotides outside the gene matches: 8. As DNA, the CDR3 is TGTGCCAGCATGGCCCCTAGCGGGGGGGAGGAGACCCAGTACTTC. As protein: CASMAPSGGEETQYF.

This clone was counted once. This chain joins TRBV7-9 and TRBJ1-2; perhaps TRBD1 as D (6 bases). V gave up 5 bases and J gave up 10 bases, with 14 bases separating them. There are 12 residues in the CDR3. Germline lookup yields CDR1 SEHNR and CDR2 FQNEAQ (reference sequence). CDR3 in amino acids: CASSDQGWDYTF. The CDR3 coding sequence is TGTGCCAGCAGCGACCAGGGGTGGGACTACACCTTC.

Remarks on this clone: A junction end diverges from the germline sequence, so it may reflect a read error. The V and J genes are TRBV10-3 and TRBJ2-3; D possibly matches TRBD1 or TRBD2 (5 bases each). Per the germline V gene, CDR1 is ENHRY and CDR2 is SYGVKD. CDR3 size: 16 residues. The CDR3 sequence: CALSEGSGRRTDTQYF. The CDR3 nucleotides read TGTGCCCTCAGTGAGGGGAGTGGGAGACGCACAGATACGCAGTATTTT.

CDR3 DNA: TGCGCCAGCAGTGAAAAACTTAGGGGACTAGCGGGGGGCCTATCCTACAATGAGCAGTTCTTC. Amino acids: CASSEKLRGLAGGLSYNEQFF. The chain carries TRBV10-1 and TRBJ2-1, with 15 nucleotides matching TRBD2. V shed 3 bases and J 1 base; nucleotides not matched to a gene: 13. This CDR3 comprises 21 residues. Germline CDR1 WNHNN, CDR2 SYGVQD (reference sequence).

The chain uses TRBV4-1 and TRBJ1-1; D gene ambiguous. The CDR3 has 13 amino acids. The germline gives CDR1 MGHRA, CDR2 YSYEKL. The V end lost 0 bases, the J end lost 5 bases, and 7 bases lay between the germline ends. CDR3 region: CASSQDQETEAFF. DNA of the CDR3: TGCGCCAGCAGCCAAGATCAAGAGACTGAAGCTTTCTTT.

This chain uses TRBV5-1 with TRBJ2-1; 7 positions agree with TRBD1. CDR3 length: 16 residues. Germline values: CDR1 SGHRS, CDR2 YFSETQ. V lost 1 base and J lost 6; bases outside the gene matches: 10. In DNA form, the CDR3 reads TGCGCCAGCAGCTTGAGTTTAACCCCAGGGGGCAATGAGCAGTTCTTC. It yields the protein CASSLSLTPGGNEQFF.

This clone was observed once. This chain joins TRBV10-3 and TRBJ1-6, with D possibly matching TRBD1 (5 bases). Looked up from germline, CDR1 is ENHRY and CDR2 is SYGVKD. V gave up 2 bases and J gave up 0 bases, with 8 bases separating them. This CDR3 comprises 16 residues. DNA of the CDR3: TGTGCCATCAGTGAGGGGGGTAGCTCCTATAATTCACCCCTCCACTTT. Translation: CAISEGGSSYNSPLHF.

The J gene is TRBJ2-5, the V gene TRBV5-4; the match to TRBD2 covers 16 bases. The CDR3 has 16 residues. Germline CDR1 and CDR2: SGHNT and YYREEE (reference sequence). The J segment lost 2 bases and the V segment lost 3 bases, leaving 1 base of the junction unmatched. CDR3 residues: CASSWGLAGGQETQYF. For the CDR3, the DNA is TGTGCCAGCAGCTGGGGACTAGCGGGGGGGCAAGAGACCCAGTACTTC.

Concerning this clone: At the DNA level, this CDR3 is encoded by other sequences in the same sample as well. The rearrangement uses TRBV28 and TRBJ1-2; D is unresolved. The CDR3 has 13 amino acids. V shed 2 bases and J shed 2 bases, with 6 bases lying between them. CDR1 and CDR2 (germline): MDHEN, SYDVKM. As DNA, the CDR3 is TGTGCCAGCAGTTTACCGGGGAACTATGGCTACACCTTC. Protein sequence: CASSLPGNYGYTF.

The V call is TRBV4-2, the J call TRBJ2-2; D unresolved. This CDR3 has 15 amino acids. CDR1 is LGHNA and CDR2 is YNFKEQ in the germline V gene. Deletions cut 4 bases from V and 2 bases from J, with 11 bases between. The CDR3 is CASSPRSLNTGELFF. The CDR3 nucleotides are TGTGCCAGCAGCCCCCGATCCTTAAACACCGGGGAGCTGTTTTTT.

This clone turned up a few times. V is TRBV7-2 and J is TRBJ2-3; 9 nucleotides agree with TRBD2. CDR1 and CDR2 (germline): SGHTA, FQGNSA. V lost 4 bases to trimming and J lost 3 bases; unmatched junction nucleotides: 5. The CDR3 length is 15 residues. The DNA for the CDR3 is TGTGCCAGCAGCTCGACTAGCGGAGAAACAGATACGCAGTATTTT. It is translated as CASSSTSGETDTQYF.